Sequencing of this TCR beta chain was carried out in a study of T cell changes during pregnancy in multiple sclerosis. Per germline, CDR1 SGDLS and CDR2 YYNGEE. This CDR3 has 15 amino acids. The J segment lost 7 bases and the V segment lost 7 bases, leaving 13 bases of the junction unmatched. Data came from immunoSEQ multiplex PCR; TCRdb stores just in-frame clones and leaves some out. The table shows under 100,000 clones, with 85% to 95% occurring only once. The sequences come from peripheral blood, collected in the third trimester of pregnancy. The TCR comes from a female donor with multiple sclerosis, enrolled in a pregnancy study. This chain links TRBV9 with TRBJ2-1, with TRBD2 matching over 8 bases. Here the CDR3 DNA reads TGTGCCAGCCACCGGGGGGGCCGGGAGGGGAATGAGCAGTTCTTC. Its translation: CASHRGGREGNEQFF.